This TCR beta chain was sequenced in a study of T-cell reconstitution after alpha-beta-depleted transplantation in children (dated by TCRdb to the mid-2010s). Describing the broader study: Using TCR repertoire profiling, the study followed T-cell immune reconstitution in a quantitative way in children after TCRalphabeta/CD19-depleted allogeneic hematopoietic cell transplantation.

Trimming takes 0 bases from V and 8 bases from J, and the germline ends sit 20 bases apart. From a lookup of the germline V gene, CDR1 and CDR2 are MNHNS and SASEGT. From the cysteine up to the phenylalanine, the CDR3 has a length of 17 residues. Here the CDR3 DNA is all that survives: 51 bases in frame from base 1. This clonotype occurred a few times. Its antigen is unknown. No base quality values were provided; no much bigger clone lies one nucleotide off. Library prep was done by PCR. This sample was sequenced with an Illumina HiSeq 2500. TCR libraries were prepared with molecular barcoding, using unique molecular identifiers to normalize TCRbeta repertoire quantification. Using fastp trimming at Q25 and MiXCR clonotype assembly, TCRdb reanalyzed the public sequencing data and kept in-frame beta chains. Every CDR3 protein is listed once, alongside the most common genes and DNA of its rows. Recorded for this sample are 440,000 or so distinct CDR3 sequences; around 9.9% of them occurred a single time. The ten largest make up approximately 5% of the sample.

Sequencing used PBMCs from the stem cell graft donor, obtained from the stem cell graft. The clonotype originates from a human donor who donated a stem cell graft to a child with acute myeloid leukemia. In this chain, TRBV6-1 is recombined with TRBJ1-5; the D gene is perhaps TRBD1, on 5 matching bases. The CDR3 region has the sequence CASSEALLRALDEPQHF. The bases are TGTGCCAGCAGTGAAGCGCTTCTCAGGGCCCTCGATGAGCCCCAGCATTTT.